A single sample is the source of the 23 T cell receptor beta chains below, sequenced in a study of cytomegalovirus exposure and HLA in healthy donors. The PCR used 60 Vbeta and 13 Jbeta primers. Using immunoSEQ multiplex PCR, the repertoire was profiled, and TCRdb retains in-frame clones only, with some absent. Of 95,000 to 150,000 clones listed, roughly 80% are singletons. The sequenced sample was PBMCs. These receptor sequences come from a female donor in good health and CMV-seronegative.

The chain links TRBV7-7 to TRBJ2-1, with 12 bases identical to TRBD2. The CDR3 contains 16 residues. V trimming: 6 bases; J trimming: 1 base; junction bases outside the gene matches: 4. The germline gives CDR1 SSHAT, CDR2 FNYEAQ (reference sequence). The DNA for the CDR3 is TGTGCCAGCAGGACGGGACTAGCGGGTTCCTACAATGAGCAGTTCTTC. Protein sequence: CASRTGLAGSYNEQFF.

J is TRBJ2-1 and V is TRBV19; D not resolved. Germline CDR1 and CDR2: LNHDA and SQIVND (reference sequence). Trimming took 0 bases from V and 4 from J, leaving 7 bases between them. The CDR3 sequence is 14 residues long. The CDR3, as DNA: TGTGCCAGTAGTATAGATGTGGAGTACAATGAGCAGTTCTTC. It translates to CASSIDVEYNEQFF.

The CDR3 loop reads CASSKFTAGGEGVNTEAFF. The CDR3 region has the DNA TGTGCCAGCAGCAAATTTACGGCGGGAGGGGAGGGGGTGAACACTGAAGCTTTCTTT. The chain links TRBV21-1 to TRBJ1-1. TRBV21-1 is listed as a pseudogene. The CDR3 sequence is 19 residues long.

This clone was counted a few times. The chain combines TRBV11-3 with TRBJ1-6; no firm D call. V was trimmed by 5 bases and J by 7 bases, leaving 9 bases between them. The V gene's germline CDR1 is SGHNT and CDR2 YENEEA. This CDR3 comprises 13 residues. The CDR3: CASSRERNSPLHF. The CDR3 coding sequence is TGTGCCAGCAGCCGGGAACGCAATTCACCCCTCCACTTT.

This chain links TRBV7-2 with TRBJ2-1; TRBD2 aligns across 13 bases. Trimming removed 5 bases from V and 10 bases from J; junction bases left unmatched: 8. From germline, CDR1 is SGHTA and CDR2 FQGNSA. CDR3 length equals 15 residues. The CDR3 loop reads CASSKNPGLAGEQFF. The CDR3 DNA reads TGTGCCAGCAGCAAAAACCCGGGACTAGCGGGAGAGCAGTTCTTC.

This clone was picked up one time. This chain's CDR3 is CASRSTLSSNEQFF. CDR3 sequence (DNA): TGTGCCAGCAGATCCACCTTGTCGAGCAATGAGCAGTTCTTC. The chain combines TRBV6-5 with TRBJ2-1; D gene uncertain. V lost 6 bases and J lost 6, with 15 bases in between. The CDR3 is 14 amino acids. Germline lookup yields CDR1 MNHEY and CDR2 SVGAGI.

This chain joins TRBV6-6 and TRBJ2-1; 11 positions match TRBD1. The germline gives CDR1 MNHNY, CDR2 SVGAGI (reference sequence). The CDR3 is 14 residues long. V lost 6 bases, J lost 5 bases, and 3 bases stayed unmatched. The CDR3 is CASSGTGGHNEQFF. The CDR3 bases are TGTGCCAGCAGCGGGACAGGGGGGCACAATGAGCAGTTCTTC.

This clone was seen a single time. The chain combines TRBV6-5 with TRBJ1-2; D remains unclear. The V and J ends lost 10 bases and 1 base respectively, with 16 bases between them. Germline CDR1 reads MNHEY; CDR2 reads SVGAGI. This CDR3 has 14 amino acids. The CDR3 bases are TGTGCCACCACCGTAGGAGCAAATAACTATGGCTACACCTTC. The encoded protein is CATTVGANNYGYTF.

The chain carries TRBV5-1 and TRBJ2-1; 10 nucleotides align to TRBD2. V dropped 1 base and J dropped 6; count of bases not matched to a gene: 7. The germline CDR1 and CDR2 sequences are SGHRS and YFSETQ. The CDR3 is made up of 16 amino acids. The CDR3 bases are TGCGCCAGCAGCTTGTCATCCAGCGGGAGGGGCAATGAGCAGTTCTTC. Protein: CASSLSSSGRGNEQFF.

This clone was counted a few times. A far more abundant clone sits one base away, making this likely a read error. CDR3 amino acids: CATSRDASGSDEHYF. The DNA of the CDR3 is TGTGCCACCAGCAGAGATGCTAGCGGGAGTGACGAGCACTACTTC. The chain is built from TRBV15 and TRBJ2-5, with 10 bases matching TRBD2. The germline CDR1 and CDR2 sequences are LNHNV and YYDKDF (reference sequence). J lost 14 bases, V lost 0 bases, and 12 bases had no gene match. The CDR3 is made up of 15 amino acids.

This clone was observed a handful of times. The CDR3 spells CASTPRLKVLAGGQSSEQFF. CDR3 DNA: TGTGCCAGCACCCCGAGGCTCAAGGTGCTAGCGGGAGGGCAATCGTCTGAGCAGTTCTTC. The rearrangement uses TRBV28 and TRBJ2-1; 12 bases align to TRBD2. Germline CDR1 and CDR2: MDHEN and SYDVKM. Unmatched junction bases numbered 25, after V lost 7 bases and J lost 9 bases. The CDR3 totals 20 residues.

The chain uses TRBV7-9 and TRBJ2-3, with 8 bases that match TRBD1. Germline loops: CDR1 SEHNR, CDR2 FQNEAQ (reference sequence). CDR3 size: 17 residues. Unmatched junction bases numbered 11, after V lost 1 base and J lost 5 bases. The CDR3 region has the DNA TGTGCCAGCAGCTTAGTCCGACAGGGGATAATCAGAGATACGCAGTATTTT. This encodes CASSLVRQGIIRDTQYF.

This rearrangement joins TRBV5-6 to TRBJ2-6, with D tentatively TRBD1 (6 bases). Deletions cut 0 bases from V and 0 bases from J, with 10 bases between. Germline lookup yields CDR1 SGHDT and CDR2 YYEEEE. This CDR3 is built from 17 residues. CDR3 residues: CASSLGQADSGANVLTF. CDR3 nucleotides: TGTGCCAGCAGCTTGGGACAGGCTGACTCTGGGGCCAACGTCCTGACTTTC. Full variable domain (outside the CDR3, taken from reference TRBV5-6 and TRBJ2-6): DAGVTQSPTHLIKTRGQQVTLRCSPKSGHDTVSWYQQALGQGPQFIFQYYEEEERQRGNFPDRFSGHQFPNYSSELNVNALLLGDSALYLCASSLGQADSGANVLTFGAGSRLTVL.

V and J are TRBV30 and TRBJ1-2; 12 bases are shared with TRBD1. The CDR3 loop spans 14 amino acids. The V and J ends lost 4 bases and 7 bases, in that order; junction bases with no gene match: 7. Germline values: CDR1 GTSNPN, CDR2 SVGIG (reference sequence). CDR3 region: CAWKGTGGFSGYTF. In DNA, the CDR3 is TGTGCCTGGAAAGGGACAGGGGGCTTTTCTGGCTACACCTTC.

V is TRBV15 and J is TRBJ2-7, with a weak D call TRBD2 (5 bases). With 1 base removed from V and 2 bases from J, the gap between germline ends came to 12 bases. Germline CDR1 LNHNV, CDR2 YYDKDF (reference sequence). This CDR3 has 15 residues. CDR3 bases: TGTGCCACCAGCAGAGCTCCAAGCGGAGCCTACGAGCAGTACTTC. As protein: CATSRAPSGAYEQYF.

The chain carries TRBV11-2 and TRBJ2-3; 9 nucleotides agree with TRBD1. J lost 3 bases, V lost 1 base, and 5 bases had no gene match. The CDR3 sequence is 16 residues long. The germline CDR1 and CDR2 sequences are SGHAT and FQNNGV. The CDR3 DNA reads TGTGCCAGCAGCTTAGGGGGGGACAGGGCAACAGATACGCAGTATTTT. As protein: CASSLGGDRATDTQYF.

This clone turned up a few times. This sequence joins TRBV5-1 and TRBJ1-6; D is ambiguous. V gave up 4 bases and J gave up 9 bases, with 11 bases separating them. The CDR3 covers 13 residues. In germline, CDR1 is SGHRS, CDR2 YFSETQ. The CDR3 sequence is CASSVEEVSPLHF. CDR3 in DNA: TGCGCCAGCAGCGTCGAGGAGGTTTCACCCCTCCACTTT.

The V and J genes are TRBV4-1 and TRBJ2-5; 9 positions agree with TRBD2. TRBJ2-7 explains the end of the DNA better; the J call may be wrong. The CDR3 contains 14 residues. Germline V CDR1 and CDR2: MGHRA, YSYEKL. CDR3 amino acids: CASSQGAGGYEQYF. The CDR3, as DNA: TGCGCCAGCAGCCAAGGAGCGGGGGGCTACGAGCAGTACTTC.

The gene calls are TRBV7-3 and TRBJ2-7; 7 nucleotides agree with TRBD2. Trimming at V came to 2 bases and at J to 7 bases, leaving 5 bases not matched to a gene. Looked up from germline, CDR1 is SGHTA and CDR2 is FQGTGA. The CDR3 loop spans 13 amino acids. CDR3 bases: TGTGCCAGCAGCTTAGGGGACTATGGGGAGCAGTACTTC. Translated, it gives CASSLGDYGEQYF.

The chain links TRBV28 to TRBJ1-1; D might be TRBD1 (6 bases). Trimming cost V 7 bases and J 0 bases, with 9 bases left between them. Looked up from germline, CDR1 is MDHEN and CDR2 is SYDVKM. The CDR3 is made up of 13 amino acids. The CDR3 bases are TGTGCCAGCAAGGACAGTTTGAACACTGAAGCTTTCTTT. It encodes CASKDSLNTEAFF.

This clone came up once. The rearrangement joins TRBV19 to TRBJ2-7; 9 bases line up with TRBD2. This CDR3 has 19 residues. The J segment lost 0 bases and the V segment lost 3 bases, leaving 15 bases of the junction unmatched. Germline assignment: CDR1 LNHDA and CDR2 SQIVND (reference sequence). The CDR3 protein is CASSIRASGKWDVSYEQYF. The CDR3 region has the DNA TGTGCCAGTAGTATTAGGGCTAGCGGGAAATGGGACGTCTCCTACGAGCAGTACTTC.

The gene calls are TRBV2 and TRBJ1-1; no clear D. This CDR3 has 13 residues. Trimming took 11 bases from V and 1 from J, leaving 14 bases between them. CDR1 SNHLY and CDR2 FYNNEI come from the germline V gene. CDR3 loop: CAGGGYGNTEAFF. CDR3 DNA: TGTGCCGGCGGCGGGTACGGGAACACTGAAGCTTTCTTT.

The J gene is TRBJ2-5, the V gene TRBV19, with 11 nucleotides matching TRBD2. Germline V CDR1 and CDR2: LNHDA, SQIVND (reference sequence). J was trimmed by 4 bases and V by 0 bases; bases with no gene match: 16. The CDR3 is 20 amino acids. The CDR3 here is CASSIERFLAGGFRGETQYF. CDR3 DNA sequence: TGTGCCAGTAGTATAGAACGGTTCCTAGCGGGGGGTTTCCGAGGAGAGACCCAGTACTTC.